The clone carrying this T cell receptor (beta chain) was seen a single time. This record comes from a study of T cell responses to AZD1222 COVID-19 vaccine. Assay: immunoSEQ multiplex PCR; the TCRdb copy retains only in-frame clones and omits some. The table shows about 99,000 clones, with approximately 92% occurring only once. Sample: peripheral blood, taken on day 0 of AZD1222 vaccination. This sequence was found in an adult in good health.

The CDR3 DNA sequence: TGTGCCAGCAGCACAGGGGTTGCTGGAAACACCATATATTTT. Residues: CASSTGVAGNTIYF. The chain carries TRBV27 and TRBJ1-3, with 7 nucleotides matching TRBD1. The CDR3 length is 14 residues. Germline CDR1 and CDR2: MNHEY and SMNVEV (reference sequence). Trimming took 6 bases from V and 2 from J; bases not matched to a gene: 4.